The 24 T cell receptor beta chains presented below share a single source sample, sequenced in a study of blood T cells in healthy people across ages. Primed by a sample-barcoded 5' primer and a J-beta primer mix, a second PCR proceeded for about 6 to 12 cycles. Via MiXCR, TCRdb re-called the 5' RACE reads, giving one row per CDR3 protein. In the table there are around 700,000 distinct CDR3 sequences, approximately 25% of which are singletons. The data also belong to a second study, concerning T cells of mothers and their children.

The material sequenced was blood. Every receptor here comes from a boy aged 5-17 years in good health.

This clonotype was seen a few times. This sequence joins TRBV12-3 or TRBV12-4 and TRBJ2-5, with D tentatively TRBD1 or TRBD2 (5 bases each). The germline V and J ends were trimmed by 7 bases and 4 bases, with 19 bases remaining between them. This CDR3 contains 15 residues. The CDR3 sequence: CASTSRRDQPETQYF. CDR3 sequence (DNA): TGTGCCAGCACCTCCCGCCGGGACCAACCAGAGACCCAGTACTTC.

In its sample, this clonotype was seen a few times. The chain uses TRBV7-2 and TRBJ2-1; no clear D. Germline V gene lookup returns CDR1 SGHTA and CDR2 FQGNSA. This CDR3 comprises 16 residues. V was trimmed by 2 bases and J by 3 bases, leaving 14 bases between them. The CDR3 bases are TGTGCCAGCAGCTTAAATGACCCCGGATACTACAATGAGCAGTTCTTC. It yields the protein CASSLNDPGYYNEQFF. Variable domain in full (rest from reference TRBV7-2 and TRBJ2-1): GAGVSQSPSNKVTEKGKDVELRCDPISGHTALYWYRQSLGQGLEFLIYFQGNSAPDKSGLPSDRFSAERTGGSVSTLTIQRTQQEDSAVYLCASSLNDPGYYNEQFFGPGTRLTVL.

Here the CDR3 DNA reads TGTGCCAGCAGTTACTCGGAGGGATACTATGGCTACACCTTC. Translating gives CASSYSEGYYGYTF. The chain couples TRBV6-5 to TRBJ1-2; D remains ambiguous. Deletions cut 0 bases from V and 3 bases from J, with 8 bases between. Germline V gene data show CDR1 as MNHEY and CDR2 as SVGAGI. This CDR3 has 14 residues.

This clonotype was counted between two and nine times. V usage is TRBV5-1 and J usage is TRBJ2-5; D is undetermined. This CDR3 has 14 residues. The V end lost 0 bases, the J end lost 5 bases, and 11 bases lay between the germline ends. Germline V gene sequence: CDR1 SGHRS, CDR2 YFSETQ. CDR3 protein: CASSLALPPETQYF. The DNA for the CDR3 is TGCGCCAGCAGCTTGGCCCTACCACCCGAGACCCAGTACTTC.

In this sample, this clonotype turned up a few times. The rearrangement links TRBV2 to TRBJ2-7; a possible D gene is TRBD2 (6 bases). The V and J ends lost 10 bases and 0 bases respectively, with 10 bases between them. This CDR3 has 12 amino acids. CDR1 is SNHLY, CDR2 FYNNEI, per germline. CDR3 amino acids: CATRGNSYEQYF. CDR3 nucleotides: TGTGCCACCCGCGGGAACTCCTACGAGCAGTACTTC.

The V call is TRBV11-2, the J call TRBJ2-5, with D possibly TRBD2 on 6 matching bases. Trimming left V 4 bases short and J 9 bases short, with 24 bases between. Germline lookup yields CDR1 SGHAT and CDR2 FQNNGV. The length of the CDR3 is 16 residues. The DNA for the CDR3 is TGTGCCAGCAGCTCTGGGATAGCGGCCGACCCAGGGCCCCAGTACTTC. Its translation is CASSSGIAADPGPQYF.

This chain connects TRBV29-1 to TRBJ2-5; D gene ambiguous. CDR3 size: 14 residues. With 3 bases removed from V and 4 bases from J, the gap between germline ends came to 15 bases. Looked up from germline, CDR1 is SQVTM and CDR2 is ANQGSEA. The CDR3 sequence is CSVDRVLTGETQYF. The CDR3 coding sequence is TGCAGCGTTGACCGGGTCTTAACGGGAGAGACCCAGTACTTC.

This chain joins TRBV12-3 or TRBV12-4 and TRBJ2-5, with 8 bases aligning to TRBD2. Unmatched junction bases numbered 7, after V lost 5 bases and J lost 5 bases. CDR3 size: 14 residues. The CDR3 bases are TGTGCCAGCAGTGGGTCAGCGGGGGTGGAGACCCAGTACTTC. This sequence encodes CASSGSAGVETQYF.

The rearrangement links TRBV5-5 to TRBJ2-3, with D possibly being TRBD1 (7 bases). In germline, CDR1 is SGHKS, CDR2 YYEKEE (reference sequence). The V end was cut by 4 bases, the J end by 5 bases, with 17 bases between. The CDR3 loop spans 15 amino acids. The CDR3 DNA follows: TGTGCCAGCAGCCCCGTGGAGGGGGCGAAAGATACGCAGTATTTT. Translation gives CASSPVEGAKDTQYF.

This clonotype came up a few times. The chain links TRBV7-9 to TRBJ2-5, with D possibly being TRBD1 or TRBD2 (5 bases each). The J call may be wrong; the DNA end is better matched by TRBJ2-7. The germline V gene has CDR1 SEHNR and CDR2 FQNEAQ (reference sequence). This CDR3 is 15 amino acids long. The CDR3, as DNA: TGTGCCAGCAGCTTCGGGACGGCGAGCTCCTACGAGCAGTACTTC. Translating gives CASSFGTASSYEQYF.

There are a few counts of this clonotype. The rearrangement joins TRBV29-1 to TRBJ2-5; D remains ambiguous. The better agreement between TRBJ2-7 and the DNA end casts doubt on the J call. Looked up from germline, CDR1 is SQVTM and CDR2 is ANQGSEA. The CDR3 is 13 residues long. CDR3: CSVVDPESYEQYF. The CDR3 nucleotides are TGCAGCGTTGTTGATCCGGAGTCCTACGAGCAGTACTTC.

The DNA of the CDR3 is TGCGCCAGCAGCTTGGAGGGGGTAGCTAACTATGGCTACACCTTC. It is translated as CASSLEGVANYGYTF. This rearrangement joins TRBV5-1 to TRBJ1-2; D possibly corresponds to TRBD1 (6 bases). The CDR3 consists of 15 residues. V lost 0 bases to trimming and J lost 0 bases, with 9 bases between them. Germline loops: CDR1 SGHRS, CDR2 YFSETQ.

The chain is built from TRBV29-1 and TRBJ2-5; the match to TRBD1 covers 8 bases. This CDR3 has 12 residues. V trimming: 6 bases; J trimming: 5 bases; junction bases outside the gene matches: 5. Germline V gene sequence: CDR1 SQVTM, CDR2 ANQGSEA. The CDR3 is CSVQGASETQYF. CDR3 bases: TGCAGCGTGCAGGGGGCCTCGGAGACCCAGTACTTC.

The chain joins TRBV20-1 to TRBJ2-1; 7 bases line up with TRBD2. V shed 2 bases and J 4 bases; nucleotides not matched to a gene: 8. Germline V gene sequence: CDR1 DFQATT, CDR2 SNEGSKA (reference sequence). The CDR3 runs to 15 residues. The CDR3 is CSARRAGRGYNEQFF. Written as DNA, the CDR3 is TGCAGTGCTAGAAGAGCGGGGAGGGGTTACAATGAGCAGTTCTTC.

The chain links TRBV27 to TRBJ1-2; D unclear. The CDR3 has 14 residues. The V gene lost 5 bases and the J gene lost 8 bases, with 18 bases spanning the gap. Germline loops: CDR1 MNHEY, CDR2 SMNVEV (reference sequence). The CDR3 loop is CASSPYPSGRGYTF. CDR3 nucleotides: TGTGCCAGCAGTCCGTACCCATCGGGAAGAGGCTACACCTTC.

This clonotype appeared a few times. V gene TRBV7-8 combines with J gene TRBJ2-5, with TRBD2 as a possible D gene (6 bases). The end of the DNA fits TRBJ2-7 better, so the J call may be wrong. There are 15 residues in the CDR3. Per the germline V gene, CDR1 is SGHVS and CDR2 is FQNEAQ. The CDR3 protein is CASSLEWEAIYEQYF. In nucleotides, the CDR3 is TGTGCCAGCAGCTTAGAGTGGGAGGCGATCTACGAGCAGTACTTC.

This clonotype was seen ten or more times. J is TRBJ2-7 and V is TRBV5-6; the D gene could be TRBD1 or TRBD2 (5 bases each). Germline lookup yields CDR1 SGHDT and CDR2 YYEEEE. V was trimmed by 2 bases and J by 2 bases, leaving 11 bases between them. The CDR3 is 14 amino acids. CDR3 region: CASSFGTGTYEQYF. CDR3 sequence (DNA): TGTGCCAGCAGCTTCGGGACGGGCACCTACGAGCAGTACTTC.

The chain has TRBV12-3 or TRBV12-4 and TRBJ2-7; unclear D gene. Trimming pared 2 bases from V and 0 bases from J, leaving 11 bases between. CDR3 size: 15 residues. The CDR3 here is CASSLSPLSSYEQYF. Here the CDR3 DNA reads TGTGCCAGCAGTTTAAGCCCACTGAGCTCCTACGAGCAGTACTTC.

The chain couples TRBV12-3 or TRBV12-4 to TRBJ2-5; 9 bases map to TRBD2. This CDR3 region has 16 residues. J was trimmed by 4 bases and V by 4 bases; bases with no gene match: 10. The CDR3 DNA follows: TGTGCCAGCAGTTCAGCCGGGACTAGCTTGCGAGAGACCCAGTACTTC. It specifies CASSSAGTSLRETQYF.

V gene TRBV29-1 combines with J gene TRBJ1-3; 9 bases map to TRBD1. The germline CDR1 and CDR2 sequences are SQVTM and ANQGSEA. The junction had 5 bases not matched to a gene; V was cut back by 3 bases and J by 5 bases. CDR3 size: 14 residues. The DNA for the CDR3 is TGCAGCGTTGATACAGGGGGCAAGAGAAACACCATATATTTT. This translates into CSVDTGGKRNTIYF.

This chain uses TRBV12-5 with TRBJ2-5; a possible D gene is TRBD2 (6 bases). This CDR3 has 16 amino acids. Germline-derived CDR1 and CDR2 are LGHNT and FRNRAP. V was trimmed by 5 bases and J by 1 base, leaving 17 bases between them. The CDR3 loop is CASGPPNRDFQETQYF. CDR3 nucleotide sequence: TGTGCTAGTGGTCCTCCCAACCGGGACTTCCAAGAGACCCAGTACTTC.

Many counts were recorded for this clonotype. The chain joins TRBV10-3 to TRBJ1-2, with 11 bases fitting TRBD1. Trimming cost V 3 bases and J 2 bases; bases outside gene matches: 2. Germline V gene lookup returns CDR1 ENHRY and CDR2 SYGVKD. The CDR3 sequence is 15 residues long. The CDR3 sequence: CAISDRDRGNYGYTF. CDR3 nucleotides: TGTGCCATCAGTGATCGGGACAGGGGGAACTATGGCTACACCTTC.

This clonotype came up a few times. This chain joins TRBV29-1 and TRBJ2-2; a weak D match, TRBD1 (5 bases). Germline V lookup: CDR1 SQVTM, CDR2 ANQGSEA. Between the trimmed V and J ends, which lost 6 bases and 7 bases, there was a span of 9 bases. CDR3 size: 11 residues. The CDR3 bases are TGCAGCGTCACCACAGGCGGGGAGCTGTTTTTT. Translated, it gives CSVTTGGELFF.

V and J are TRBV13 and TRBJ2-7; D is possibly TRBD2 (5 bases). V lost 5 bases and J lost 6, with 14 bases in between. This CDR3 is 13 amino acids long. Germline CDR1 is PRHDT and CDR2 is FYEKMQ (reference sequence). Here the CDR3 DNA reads TGTGCCAGCAGCCCTCCTTCTAGCCTCGAGCAGTACTTC. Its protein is CASSPPSSLEQYF.